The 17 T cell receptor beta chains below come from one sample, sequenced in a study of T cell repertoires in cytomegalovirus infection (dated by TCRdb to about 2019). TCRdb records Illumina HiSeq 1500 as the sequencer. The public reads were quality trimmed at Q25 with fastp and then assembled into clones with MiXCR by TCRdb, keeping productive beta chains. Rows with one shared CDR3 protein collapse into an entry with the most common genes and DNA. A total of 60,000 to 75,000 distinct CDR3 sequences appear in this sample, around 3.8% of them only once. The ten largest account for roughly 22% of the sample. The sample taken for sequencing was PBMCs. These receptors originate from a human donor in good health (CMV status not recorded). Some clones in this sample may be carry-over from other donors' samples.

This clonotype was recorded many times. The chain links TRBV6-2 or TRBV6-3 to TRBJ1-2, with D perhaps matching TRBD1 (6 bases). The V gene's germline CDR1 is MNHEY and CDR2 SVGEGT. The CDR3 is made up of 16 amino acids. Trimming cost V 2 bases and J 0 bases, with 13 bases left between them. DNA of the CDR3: TGTGCCAGCAGTTACCCCCCACAGGGTACTAACTATGGCTACACCTTC. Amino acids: CASSYPPQGTNYGYTF.

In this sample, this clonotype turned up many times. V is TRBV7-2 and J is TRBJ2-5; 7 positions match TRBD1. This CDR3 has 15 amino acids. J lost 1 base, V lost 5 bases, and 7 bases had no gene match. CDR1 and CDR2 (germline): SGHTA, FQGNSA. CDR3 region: CASSRTGRFQETQYF. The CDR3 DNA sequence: TGTGCCAGCAGCCGGACAGGCCGCTTCCAAGAGACCCAGTACTTC.

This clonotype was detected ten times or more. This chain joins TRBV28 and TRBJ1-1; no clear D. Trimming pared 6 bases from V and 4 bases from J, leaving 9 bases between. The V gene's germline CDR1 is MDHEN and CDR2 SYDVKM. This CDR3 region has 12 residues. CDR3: CASRPRPTEAFF. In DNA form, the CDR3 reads TGTGCCAGCAGGCCCCGACCCACTGAAGCTTTCTTT.

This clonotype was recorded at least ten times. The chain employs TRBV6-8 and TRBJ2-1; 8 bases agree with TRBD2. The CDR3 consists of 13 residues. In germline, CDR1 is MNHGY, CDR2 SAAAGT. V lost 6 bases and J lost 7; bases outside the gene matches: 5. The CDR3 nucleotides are TGTGCCAGCAGGGCGGGGGGCATAAATGAGCAGTTCTTC. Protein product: CASRAGGINEQFF.

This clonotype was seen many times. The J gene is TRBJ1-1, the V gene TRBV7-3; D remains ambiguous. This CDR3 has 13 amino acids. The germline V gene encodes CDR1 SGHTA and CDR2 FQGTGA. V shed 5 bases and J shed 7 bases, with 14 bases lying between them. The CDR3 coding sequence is TGTGCCAGCAGCCCCCGCCCCAACGGTGAAGCTTTCTTT. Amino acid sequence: CASSPRPNGEAFF.

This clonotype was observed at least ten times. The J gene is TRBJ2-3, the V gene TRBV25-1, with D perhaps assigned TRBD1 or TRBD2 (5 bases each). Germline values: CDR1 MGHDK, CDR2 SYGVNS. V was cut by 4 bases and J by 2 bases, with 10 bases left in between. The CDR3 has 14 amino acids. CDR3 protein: CASSAEGLTDTQYF. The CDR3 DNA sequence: TGTGCCAGCAGTGCCGAGGGGCTCACAGATACGCAGTATTTT.

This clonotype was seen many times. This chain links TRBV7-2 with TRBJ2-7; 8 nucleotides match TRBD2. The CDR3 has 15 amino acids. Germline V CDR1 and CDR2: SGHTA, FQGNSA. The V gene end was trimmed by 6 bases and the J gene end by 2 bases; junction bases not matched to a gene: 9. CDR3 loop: CASRLDPGGPYEQYF. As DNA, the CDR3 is TGTGCCAGCAGACTAGACCCGGGGGGGCCCTACGAGCAGTACTTC. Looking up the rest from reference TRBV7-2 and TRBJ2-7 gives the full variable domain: GAGVSQSPSNKVTEKGKDVELRCDPISGHTALYWYRQSLGQGLEFLIYFQGNSAPDKSGLPSDRFSAERTGGSVSTLTIQRTQQEDSAVYLCASRLDPGGPYEQYFGPGTRLTVT.

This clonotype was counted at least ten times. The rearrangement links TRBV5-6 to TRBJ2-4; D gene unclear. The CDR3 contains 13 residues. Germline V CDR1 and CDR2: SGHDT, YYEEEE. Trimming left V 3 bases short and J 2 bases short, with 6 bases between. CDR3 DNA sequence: TGTGCCAGCAGCTCTACCCCCAAAAACATTCAGTACTTC. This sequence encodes CASSSTPKNIQYF.

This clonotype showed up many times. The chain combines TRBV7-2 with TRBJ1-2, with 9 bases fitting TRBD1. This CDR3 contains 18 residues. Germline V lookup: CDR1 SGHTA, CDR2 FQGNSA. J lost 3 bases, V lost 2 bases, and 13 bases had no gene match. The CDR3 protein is CASSLKTRDRASDYGYTF. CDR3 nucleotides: TGTGCCAGCAGCTTAAAGACCCGGGACAGGGCTTCCGACTATGGCTACACCTTC. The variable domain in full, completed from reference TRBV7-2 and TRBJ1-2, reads GAGVSQSPSNKVTEKGKDVELRCDPISGHTALYWYRQSLGQGLEFLIYFQGNSAPDKSGLPSDRFSAERTGGSVSTLTIQRTQQEDSAVYLCASSLKTRDRASDYGYTFGSGTRLTVV.

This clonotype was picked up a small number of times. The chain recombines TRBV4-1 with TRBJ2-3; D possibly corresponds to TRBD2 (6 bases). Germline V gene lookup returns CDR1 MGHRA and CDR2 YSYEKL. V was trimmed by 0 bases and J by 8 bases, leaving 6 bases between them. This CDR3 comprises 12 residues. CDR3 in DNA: TGCGCCAGCAGCCAAGAGGGGGGTACGCAGTATTTT. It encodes CASSQEGGTQYF.

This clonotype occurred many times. CDR3 DNA sequence: TGTGCCAGCAGCTTAGCGCAGGGAAACTATGGCTACACCTTC. Translated, it gives CASSLAQGNYGYTF. The V gene is TRBV7-2, the J gene TRBJ1-2; possible D gene TRBD1, 5 bases. V was trimmed by 0 bases and J by 2 bases, leaving 7 bases between them. From germline, CDR1 is SGHTA and CDR2 FQGNSA. The CDR3 length is 14 residues.

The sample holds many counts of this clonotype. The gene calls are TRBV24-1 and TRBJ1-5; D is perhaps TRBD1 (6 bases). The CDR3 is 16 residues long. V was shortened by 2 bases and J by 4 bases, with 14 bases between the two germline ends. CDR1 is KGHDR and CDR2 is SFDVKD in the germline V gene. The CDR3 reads CATSDSVTGSNQPQHF. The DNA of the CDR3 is TGTGCCACCAGTGATTCTGTGACAGGTAGTAATCAGCCCCAGCATTTT.

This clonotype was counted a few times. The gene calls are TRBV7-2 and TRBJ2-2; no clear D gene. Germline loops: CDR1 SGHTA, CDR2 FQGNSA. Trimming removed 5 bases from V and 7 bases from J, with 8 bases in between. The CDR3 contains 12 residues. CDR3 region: CASSNSLGELFF. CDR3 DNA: TGTGCCAGCAGCAACTCTCTCGGGGAGCTGTTTTTT.

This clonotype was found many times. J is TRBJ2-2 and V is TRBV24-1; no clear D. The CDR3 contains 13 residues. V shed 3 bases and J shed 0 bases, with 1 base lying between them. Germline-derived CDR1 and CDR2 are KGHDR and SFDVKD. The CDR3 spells CATSDPNTGELFF. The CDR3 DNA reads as TGTGCCACCAGTGATCCGAACACCGGGGAGCTGTTTTTT.

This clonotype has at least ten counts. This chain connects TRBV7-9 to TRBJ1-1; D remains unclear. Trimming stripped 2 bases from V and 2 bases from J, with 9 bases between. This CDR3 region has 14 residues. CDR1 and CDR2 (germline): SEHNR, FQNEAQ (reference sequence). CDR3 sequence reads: CASSLSALNTEAFF. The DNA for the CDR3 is TGTGCCAGCAGCTTATCGGCTCTCAACACTGAAGCTTTCTTT.

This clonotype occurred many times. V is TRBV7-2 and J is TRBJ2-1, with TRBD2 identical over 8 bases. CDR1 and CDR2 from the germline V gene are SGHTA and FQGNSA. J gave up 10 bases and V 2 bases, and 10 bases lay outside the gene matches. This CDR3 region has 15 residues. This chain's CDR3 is CASSLTTGGNQEQFF. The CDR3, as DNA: TGTGCCAGCAGCTTAACGACGGGGGGGAACCAGGAGCAGTTCTTC.

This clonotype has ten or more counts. The CDR3 is CASREVMNTEAFF. CDR3 sequence (DNA): TGTGCCAGCAGGGAGGTTATGAACACTGAAGCTTTCTTT. The genes are TRBV12-3 or TRBV12-4 and TRBJ1-1, with unresolved D. V was trimmed by 6 bases and J by 0 bases, leaving 8 bases between them. The CDR3 is made up of 13 amino acids.